This TCR beta chain was captured by sequencing in a study of cytotoxic CD8 clonotypes in ibrutinib-treated CLL. The V and J ends lost 5 bases and 5 bases, in that order; junction bases with no gene match: 6. Per germline, CDR1 LNHDA and CDR2 SQIVND (reference sequence). The CDR3 is made up of 14 amino acids. The data were produced by immunoSEQ multiplex PCR, yet TCRdb's version contains in-frame clones alone and is incomplete. The sample has tens of thousands of clones, 71% seen once. The source is a human donor with chronic lymphocytic leukemia. Sequences were derived from PBMCs, sampled at disease progression, from a patient treated with ibrutinib. V usage is TRBV19 and J usage is TRBJ2-5, with 9 bases lining up with TRBD1. The CDR3 here is CASSSPGQGETQYF. The DNA of the CDR3 is TGTGCCAGTAGTTCGCCGGGACAGGGCGAGACCCAGTACTTC.